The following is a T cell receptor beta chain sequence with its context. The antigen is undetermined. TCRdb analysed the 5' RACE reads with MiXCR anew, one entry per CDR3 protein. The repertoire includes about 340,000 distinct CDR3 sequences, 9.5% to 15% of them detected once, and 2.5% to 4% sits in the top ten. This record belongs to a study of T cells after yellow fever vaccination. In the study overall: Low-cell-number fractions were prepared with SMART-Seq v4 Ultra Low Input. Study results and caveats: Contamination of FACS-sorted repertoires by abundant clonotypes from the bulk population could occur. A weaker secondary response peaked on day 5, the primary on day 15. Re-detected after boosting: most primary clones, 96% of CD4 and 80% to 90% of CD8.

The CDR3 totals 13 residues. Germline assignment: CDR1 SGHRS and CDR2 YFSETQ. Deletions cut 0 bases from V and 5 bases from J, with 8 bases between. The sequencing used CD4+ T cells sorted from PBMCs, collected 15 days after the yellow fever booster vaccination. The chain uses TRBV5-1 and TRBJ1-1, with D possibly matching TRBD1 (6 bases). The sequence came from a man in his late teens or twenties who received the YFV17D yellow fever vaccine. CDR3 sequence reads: CASSLDQGTEAFF. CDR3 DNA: TGCGCCAGCAGCTTGGACCAGGGGACTGAAGCTTTCTTT.